This TCR beta chain was captured in a study of T cells in Graves' hyperthyroidism and ophthalmopathy (dated by TCRdb to between 2017 and 2020). In terms of the full investigation: Peripheral blood samples were taken at the time of initial diagnosis, prior to any treatment. The roughly 100 discovery patients were divided at random into training and test sets in a 7:3 ratio. The paper reports TCR Vbeta CDR3 sequencing of about 140 peripheral blood samples: 43 ophthalmopathy, about 75 hyperthyroidism and around 17 progressor patients. To identify distinguishing TCR V-J signatures, a discovery cohort of some 99 patients was used, comprising 40 to 45 with Graves' ophthalmopathy and about 59 with stable Graves' hyperthyroidism. Following sampling, methimazole starting at 30 mg daily was given to hyperthyroidism patients, and high-dose intravenous methylprednisolone was given to ophthalmopathy patients. In six Graves' hyperthyroidism patients, the study also compared T-cell repertoires from thyroid tissue with T-cell repertoires from blood. Prospective prediction of ophthalmopathy was tested in an independent validation cohort consisting of some 20 hyperthyroidism patients and 15 to 17 patients who later progressed to ophthalmopathy. The study at large found these results: No statistical method was used to set the sample size in advance, and investigators knew the group allocation. Blood samples also contained most of the expanded thyroid clonotypes (frequency above 0.001), which suggests that blood repertoires may reflect thyroid immune responses. In cross-validation, a model built on a 13 V-J signature told ophthalmopathy apart from stable hyperthyroidism with over 85% sensitivity and about 81% specificity, and in testing the same model reached 80%/75%. During validation, the model predicted progression to ophthalmopathy a median of about 6.3 months ahead of onset, with around 71% sensitivity and roughly 75% specificity.

There are many counts of this clonotype. What antigen it recognizes has not been identified. No base qualities exist here, and no much larger clone lies one base off it. The CDR3 has 15 amino acids, counting the end cysteine and phenylalanine. The only DNA kept is the CDR3, 45 bases in frame from the first base. The germline V gene supplies CDR1 SGHRS and CDR2 YFSETQ. Trimming takes 7 bases off V and 7 bases off J; junction bases not matched to a gene: 13. The TCR beta CDR3 regions were amplified from RNA transcripts. A first-round RT-PCR of the TCR CDR3 used the HTBI primer set with the Qiagen OneStep RT-PCR kit. Libraries were constructed in a second round of multiplex PCR, after which size selection and purification were performed. Sequencing of the libraries was done on an Illumina HiSeq2000 using paired-end 100 bp reads. Per the original workflow: Raw data were processed with SOAPnuke, discarding reads with adapters, uncalled bases, mean Phred below 15, or no exact constant-primer or identifier match. High-quality paired reads were merged with COPE v1.2.5, and unique nucleotide sequences were defined as clonotypes. MiTCR v1.1 was used to align the clonotypes against IMGT TRBV, TRBD and TRBJ reference segments. Analysis was restricted to V-J combinations with a frequency above 0.0001, which covered roughly 99% of repertoires. The TCS score was defined as the ratio of F50 (clonal expansion) to E x V (chaos), calculated using BLOSUM62-based TCRdist between CDR3 peptides within each V-J. Welch's t-statistics and random forest reduced roughly 540 V-J features to 10 to 15, which were used in a naive Bayes classifier (R e1071). TCRdb ran its own pipeline on the public reads, namely fastp trimming at Q25 and MiXCR clone calling, and kept in-frame beta chains. Identical CDR3 proteins give one entry, which carries the most common genes and DNA. It is TCRdb's table, rather than the study itself, that gives the V and J calls and clone size. The sample table holds 500,000 or so distinct CDR3 sequences, of which around 15% were seen once. The ten largest clones represent 25% to 30% of the sample.

In the ophthalmopathy patients, disease was moderately to severely active, with a Clinical Activity Score of 3 or more, a NOSPECS grade of 4 or more, and a duration of less than 3 months. Exclusion was applied to patients with uncontrolled infections, other autoimmune diseases, pregnancy or lactation. Diagnoses relied on clinical symptoms, serum thyroxine and TRAb, thyroid ultrasound and orbital computed tomography. PBMCs were isolated from around 10 ml of fresh peripheral blood by Ficoll-Paque density gradient centrifugation. Trizol reagent was used to extract total RNA, and RNA quality was then checked on an Agilent 2100 Bioanalyzer.

Recombination connected TRBV5-1 to TRBJ1-4, with 7 bases aligning to TRBD1. Source material: blood. The TCR originated in a woman younger than 45 with Graves' ophthalmopathy. The CDR3 region reads CASPLRETGIEKLFF. The base sequence is TGCGCCAGCCCCCTTAGGGAGACAGGGATTGAAAAACTGTTTTTT.